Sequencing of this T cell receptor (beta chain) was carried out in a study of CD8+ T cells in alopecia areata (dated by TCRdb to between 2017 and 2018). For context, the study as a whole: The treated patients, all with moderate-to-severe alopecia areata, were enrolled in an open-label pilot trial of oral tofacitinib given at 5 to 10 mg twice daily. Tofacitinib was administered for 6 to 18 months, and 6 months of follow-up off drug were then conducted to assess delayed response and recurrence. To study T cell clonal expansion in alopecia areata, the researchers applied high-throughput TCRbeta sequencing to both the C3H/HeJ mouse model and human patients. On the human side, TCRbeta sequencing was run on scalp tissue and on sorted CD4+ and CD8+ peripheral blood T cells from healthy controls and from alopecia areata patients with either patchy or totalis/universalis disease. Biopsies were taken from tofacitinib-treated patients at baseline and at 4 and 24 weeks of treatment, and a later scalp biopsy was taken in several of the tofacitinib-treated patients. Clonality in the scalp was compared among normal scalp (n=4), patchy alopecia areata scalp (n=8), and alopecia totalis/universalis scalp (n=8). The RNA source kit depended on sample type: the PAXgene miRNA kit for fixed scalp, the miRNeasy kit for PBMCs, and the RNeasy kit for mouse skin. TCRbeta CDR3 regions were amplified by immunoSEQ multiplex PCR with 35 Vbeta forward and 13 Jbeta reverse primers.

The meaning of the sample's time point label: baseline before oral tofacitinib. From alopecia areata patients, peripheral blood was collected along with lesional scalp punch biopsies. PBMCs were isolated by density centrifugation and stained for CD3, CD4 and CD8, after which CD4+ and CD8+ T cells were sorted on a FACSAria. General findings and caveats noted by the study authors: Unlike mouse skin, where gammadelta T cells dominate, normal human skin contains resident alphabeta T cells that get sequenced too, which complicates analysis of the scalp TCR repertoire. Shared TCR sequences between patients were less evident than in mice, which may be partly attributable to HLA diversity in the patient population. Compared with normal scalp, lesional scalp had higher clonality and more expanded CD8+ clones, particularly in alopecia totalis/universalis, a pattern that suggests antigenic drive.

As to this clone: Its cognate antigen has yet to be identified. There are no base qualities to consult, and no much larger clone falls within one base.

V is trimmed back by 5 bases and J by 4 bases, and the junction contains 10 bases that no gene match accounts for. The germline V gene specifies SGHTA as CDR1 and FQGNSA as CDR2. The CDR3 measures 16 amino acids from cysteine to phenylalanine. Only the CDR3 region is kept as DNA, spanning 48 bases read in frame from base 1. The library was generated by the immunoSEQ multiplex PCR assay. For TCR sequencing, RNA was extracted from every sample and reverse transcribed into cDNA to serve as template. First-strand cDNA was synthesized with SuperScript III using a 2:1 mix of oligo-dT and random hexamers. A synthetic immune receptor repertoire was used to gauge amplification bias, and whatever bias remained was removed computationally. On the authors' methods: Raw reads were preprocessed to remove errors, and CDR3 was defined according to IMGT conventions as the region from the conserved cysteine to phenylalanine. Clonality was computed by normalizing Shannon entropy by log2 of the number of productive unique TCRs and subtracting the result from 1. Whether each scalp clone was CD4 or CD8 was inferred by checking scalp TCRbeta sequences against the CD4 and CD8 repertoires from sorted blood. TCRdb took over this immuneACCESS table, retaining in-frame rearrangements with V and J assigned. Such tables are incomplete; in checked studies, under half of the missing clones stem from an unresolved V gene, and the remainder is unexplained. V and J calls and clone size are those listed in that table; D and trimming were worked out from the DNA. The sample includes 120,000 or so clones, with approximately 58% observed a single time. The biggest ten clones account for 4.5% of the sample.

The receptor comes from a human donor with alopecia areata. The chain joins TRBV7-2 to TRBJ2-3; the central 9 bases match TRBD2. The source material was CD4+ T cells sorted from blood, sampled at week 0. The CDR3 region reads CASSRGVAGGADTQYF. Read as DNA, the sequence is TGTGCCAGCAGCCGGGGTGTGGCGGGAGGGGCAGATACGCAGTATTTT.